This TCR beta chain was found in a study of neoadjuvant anti-PD-1 for oral cavity cancer. Study information: Nivolumab at 3 mg/kg was mostly given biweekly, three to four doses, pre-surgery. Patients without progression got a fourth dose around day 43.

As to time point: after neoadjuvant nivolumab, at surgical resection. Losses at the gene ends were 1 base for V and 3 bases for J; bases not matched to a gene: 9. Germline lookup yields CDR1 SGHVS and CDR2 FQNEAQ. This CDR3 has 17 amino acids. Details on this clone: Its antigen is not known.

Points from the study as a whole: After neoadjuvant nivolumab, PBMC T cell clonality was significantly higher in non-responders than responders.

PBMC libraries mostly used about 450 ng of input genomic DNA, with six replicates per sample. The method was immunoSEQ multiplex PCR; TCRdb's version includes in-frame clones alone and lacks a portion of them. The table lists approximately 9,500 clones, about 73% of them singletons. The source is a person aged 35 to 85 with oral cavity squamous cell carcinoma. The V call is TRBV7-8, the J call TRBJ2-3; 8 bases align to TRBD2. This material consisted of PBMCs, taken after nivolumab (anti-PD-1) treatment. The chain's CDR3 is CASSLGPGLARTDTQYF. The CDR3 DNA reads TGTGCCAGCAGCTTAGGCCCCGGACTAGCTAGGACAGATACGCAGTATTTT.